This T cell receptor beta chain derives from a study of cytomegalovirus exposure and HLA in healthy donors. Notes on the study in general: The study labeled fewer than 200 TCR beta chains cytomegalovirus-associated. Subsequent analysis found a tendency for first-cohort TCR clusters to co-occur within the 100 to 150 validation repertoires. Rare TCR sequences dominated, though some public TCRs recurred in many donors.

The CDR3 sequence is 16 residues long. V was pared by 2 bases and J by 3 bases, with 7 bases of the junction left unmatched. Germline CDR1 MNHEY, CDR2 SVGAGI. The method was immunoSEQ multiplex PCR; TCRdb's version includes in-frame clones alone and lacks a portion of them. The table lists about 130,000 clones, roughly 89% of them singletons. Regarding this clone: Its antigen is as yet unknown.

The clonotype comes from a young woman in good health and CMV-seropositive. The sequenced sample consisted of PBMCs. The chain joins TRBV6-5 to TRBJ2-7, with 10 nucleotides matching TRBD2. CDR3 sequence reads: CASSYGAGLAIYEQYF. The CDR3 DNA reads TGTGCCAGCAGTTACGGGGCGGGACTAGCGATCTACGAGCAGTACTTC.